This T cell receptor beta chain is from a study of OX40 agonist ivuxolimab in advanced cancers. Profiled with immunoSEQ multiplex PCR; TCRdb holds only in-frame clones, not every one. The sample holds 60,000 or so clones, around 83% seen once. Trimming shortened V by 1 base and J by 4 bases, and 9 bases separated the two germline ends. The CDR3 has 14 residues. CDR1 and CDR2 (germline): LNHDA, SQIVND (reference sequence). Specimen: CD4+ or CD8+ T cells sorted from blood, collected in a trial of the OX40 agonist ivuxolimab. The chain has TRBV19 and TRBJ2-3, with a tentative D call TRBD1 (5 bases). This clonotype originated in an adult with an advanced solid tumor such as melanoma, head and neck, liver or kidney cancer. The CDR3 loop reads CASSIGSRADTQYF. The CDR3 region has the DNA TGTGCCAGTAGTATAGGGTCCAGGGCAGATACGCAGTATTTT.